This T cell receptor beta chain was identified in a study of cytomegalovirus exposure and HLA in healthy donors. As for the study in general: Inside one of the first data releases sat around 86 million unique TCRs taken from HLA-typed donors.

Amplification used 60 Vbeta primers and 13 Jbeta primers. The method was immunoSEQ multiplex PCR; TCRdb's version includes in-frame clones alone and lacks a portion of them. The profile covers 170,000 or so clones, with roughly 80% appearing a single time and about 1.3% taken by the ten largest. General study findings and limits: When presence/absence was analysed, sequencing depth was taken to be roughly uniform across donors. Some TCR beta chains (roughly 160 of them) were listed as cytomegalovirus-associated.

For this clone: Its antigen is unidentified. The junction departs from the called germline gene at one end, perhaps through a read error.

This CDR3 spans 12 amino acids. Germline CDR1 and CDR2: SNHLY and FYNNEI. The gene calls are TRBV2 and TRBJ2-1; 7 positions match TRBD1. Material for sequencing was PBMCs. The origin of this receptor is a woman under 40 in good health and CMV-seronegative. CDR3 sequence reads: CASSPFRQGNLF. CDR3 nucleotides: TGTGCCAGCAGCCCTTTTAGACAGGGAAACCTCTTC.